This T cell receptor (beta chain) was identified in a study of blood T cell repertoires in COVID-19 (dated by TCRdb to 2019 to 2021). Regarding the research as a whole: Collaborator samples came from the United States, Italy and Spain and covered acute and convalescent phases of COVID-19. The prospective study material was composed of cDNA or gDNA derived from T cells, B-cell-depleted T cells, or PBMCs. The dataset comprised deeply sampled blood TCRbeta repertoires from subjects exposed to, actively infected with, or recovered from COVID-19. The repertoires were made available in a free public database intended to serve as a resource for research on the immune response to SARS-CoV-2. The samples were drawn from two sources: the first 160 participants of the ongoing ImmuneRACE study, and approximately 1,300 subjects contributed by 6 global collaborators. Nearly every sample came with metadata listing a de-identified subject ID, COVID-19 status, age in years and sex. Where HLA class I and class II types were available, the types were taken from metadata supplied by the sample provider, not from assay-based typing. Paper-wide results and their limitations: Clinical and demographic metadata were provided uncurated, with the amount varying by source and participant.

In the prospective study, participants were about 18 to 89 years old, resided in approximately 25 geographic areas of the United States, and were enrolled through a virtual design. Cohort assignment in the prospective study relied on participant-reported clinical history from a screening survey and a study questionnaire. ImmuneRACE Cohort 3 recovered participants were defined by two consecutive negative NP/OP PCR tests, healthcare professional clearance, or symptom resolution. Mobile phlebotomists in the prospective study collected whole blood, serum and a nasopharyngeal or oropharyngeal swab from every participant. Participants in the prospective study had the option to provide additional blood draws and questionnaires over an approximately 2-month period. Blood samples from the prospective study were shipped frozen or at room temperature prior to DNA extraction. The immunoSEQ Assay, a bias-controlled multiplex PCR, was used to amplify TCRbeta CDR3 regions from genomic DNA. As for the original processing: The number of nucleated cells in each sample was estimated by amplification of reference gene primers within the assay. Sequence reads were collapsed and filtered to measure the absolute abundance of every unique TCRbeta CDR3 rearrangement. For each sample, productive Simpson clonality was calculated as the square root of Simpson's diversity index over productive rearrangements. TCRdb holds this immuneACCESS table with in-frame rearrangements only. Some clones are missing; in checked studies, unresolved V genes explain under half, and the rest has no known cause. V and J calls and clone size are as listed in that table; D and trimming were resolved from the DNA. In all, the sample holds 390,000 or so clones, and 75% to 90% of those were seen once. Jointly, the top ten make up about 1% of the sample.

After removal of 6 bases from V and 2 bases from J, the junction retains 6 bases not matched to a gene. For CDR1 and CDR2, the germline V gene lists SNHLY and FYNNEI. Including the terminal cysteine and phenylalanine, the CDR3 comprises 14 residues. The kept DNA is CDR3 alone, 42 bases in frame from the first base. To note about this clone: This receptor's antigen is unknown. No base quality values were provided; no much bigger clone lies one nucleotide off.

This sequence originates from a man in his late teens or twenties who had recovered from COVID-19. Input material: PBMCs or T cells enriched from blood (not recorded which). The chain employs TRBV2 and TRBJ2-7; 8 middle bases align to TRBD1. CDR3 protein: CASRMPDRAYEQYF. The nucleotides are TGTGCCAGCAGGATGCCGGACAGGGCCTACGAGCAGTACTTC.